The T cell receptor beta chain under discussion was sequenced for a study of blood T cell repertoires in COVID-19. The wider study: Collection of acute and convalescent COVID-19 samples took place in the United States, Italy and Spain. T cells, B-cell-depleted T cells, or PBMCs provided the cDNA or gDNA that served as material.

This CDR3 is 15 amino acids long. Germline CDR1 MDHEN, CDR2 SYDVKM. J lost 3 bases, V lost 8 bases, and 11 bases had no gene match. Assay: immunoSEQ multiplex PCR; the TCRdb copy retains only in-frame clones and omits some. The sample includes over 120,000 clones, 87% of them seen just once. The sequence came from a woman between 45 and 60 years old with acute or convalescent COVID-19. The gene calls are TRBV28 and TRBJ2-5; 8 bases align to TRBD2. Sequencing input: peripheral blood. CDR3 nucleotide sequence: TGTGCCAGCGGGTTGACGGGGGGGTTCGAAGAGACCCAGTACTTC. This codes for CASGLTGGFEETQYF.